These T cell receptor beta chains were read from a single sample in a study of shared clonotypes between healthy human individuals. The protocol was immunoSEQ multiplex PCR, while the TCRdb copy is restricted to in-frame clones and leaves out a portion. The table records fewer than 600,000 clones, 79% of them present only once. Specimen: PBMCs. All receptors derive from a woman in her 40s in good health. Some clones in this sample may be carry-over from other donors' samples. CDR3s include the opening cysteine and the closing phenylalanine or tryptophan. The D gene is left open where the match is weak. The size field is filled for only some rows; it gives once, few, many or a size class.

cdr3_aa: CASSLVAGGGYGYTF
cdr3_nt: TGTGCCAGCAGCTTAGTGGCAGGGGGCGGGTATGGCTACACCTTC
j_call: TRBJ1-2
clone_size: NA
v_call: TRBV7-2
d_call: TRBD1

cdr3_aa: CASRLAVSSYNEQFF
cdr3_nt: TGTGCCAGCAGACTAGCGGTTAGCTCCTACAATGAGCAGTTCTTC
j_call: TRBJ2-1
clone_size: NA
v_call: TRBV7-9
d_call: TRBD2

cdr3_aa: CASSTLTRAGLYEQYF
cdr3_nt: TGTGCCAGCAGCACCCTAACCAGGGCGGGACTCTACGAGCAGTACTTC
j_call: TRBJ2-7
clone_size: NA
v_call: TRBV7-2
d_call: NA

cdr3_aa: CAISEEQDWDTQYF
cdr3_nt: TGTGCCATCAGTGAGGAACAGGACTGGGATACGCAGTATTTT
j_call: TRBJ2-3
clone_size: NA
v_call: TRBV10-3
d_call: NA

cdr3_aa: CASSQGRAQPQHF
cdr3_nt: TGTGCCAGCAGTCAGGGTCGGGCTCAGCCCCAGCATTTT
j_call: TRBJ1-5
clone_size: once
v_call: TRBV27
d_call: NA

cdr3_aa: CASSYASTDTQYF
cdr3_nt: TGTGCCAGCAGTTACGCTAGCACAGATACGCAGTATTTT
j_call: TRBJ2-3
clone_size: NA
v_call: TRBV27
d_call: NA

cdr3_aa: CSVEVGAGEQYF
cdr3_nt: TGCAGCGTTGAAGTAGGGGCCGGCGAGCAGTACTTC
j_call: TRBJ2-7
clone_size: NA
v_call: TRBV29-1
d_call: NA

cdr3_aa: CASSLGTVLSYEQYF
cdr3_nt: TGTGCCAGCAGCCTCGGGACGGTCCTCTCCTACGAGCAGTACTTC
j_call: TRBJ2-7
clone_size: NA
v_call: TRBV7-9
d_call: NA

cdr3_aa: CASSPIRALSSYEQYF
cdr3_nt: TGTGCCAGCTCACCAATCAGGGCCCTGAGCTCCTACGAGCAGTACTTC
j_call: TRBJ2-7
clone_size: NA
v_call: TRBV18
d_call: NA

cdr3_aa: CASSGAGTGVTGELFF
cdr3_nt: TGTGCCAGCAGCGGAGCCGGGACAGGGGTCACCGGGGAGCTGTTTTTT
j_call: TRBJ2-2
clone_size: NA
v_call: TRBV7-2
d_call: TRBD1

cdr3_aa: CASSSGLGRYNEQFF
cdr3_nt: TGTGCCAGCAGCTCCGGACTTGGCAGGTACAATGAGCAGTTCTTC
j_call: TRBJ2-1
clone_size: once
v_call: TRBV11-2
d_call: NA

cdr3_aa: CASSQGAGGDTQYF
cdr3_nt: TGTGCCAGCAGCCAAGGGGCGGGAGGAGATACGCAGTATTTT
j_call: TRBJ2-3
clone_size: NA
v_call: TRBV6-4
d_call: TRBD2

cdr3_aa: CAWEASSYNSPLHF
cdr3_nt: TGTGCCTGGGAGGCCAGCTCCTATAATTCACCCCTCCACTTT
j_call: TRBJ1-6
clone_size: NA
v_call: TRBV30
d_call: NA

cdr3_aa: CASSLEGGYTEAFF
cdr3_nt: TGCGCCAGCAGCTTAGAAGGGGGCTACACTGAAGCTTTCTTT
j_call: TRBJ1-1
clone_size: NA
v_call: TRBV5-1
d_call: TRBD1

cdr3_aa: CASSLTAVLNQPQHF
cdr3_nt: TGTGCCAGTAGTCTGACGGCGGTCCTTAATCAGCCCCAGCATTTT
j_call: TRBJ1-5
clone_size: NA
v_call: TRBV19
d_call: NA

cdr3_aa: CASSLWNQETQYF
cdr3_nt: TGTGCCAGCAGCCTATGGAACCAAGAGACCCAGTACTTC
j_call: TRBJ2-5
clone_size: once
v_call: TRBV7-8
d_call: NA

cdr3_aa: CASRPSQTQKRQFF
cdr3_nt: TGTGCCAGCAGACCCTCCCAAACTCAGAAGAGGCAGTTCTTC
j_call: TRBJ2-1
clone_size: NA
v_call: TRBV2
d_call: NA

cdr3_aa: CASSMNTVRGHGTEAFF
cdr3_nt: TGTGCCAGTAGTATGAACACGGTACGGGGTCACGGCACTGAAGCTTTCTTT
j_call: TRBJ1-1
clone_size: NA
v_call: TRBV19
d_call: NA

cdr3_aa: CASSLARGTVSYNEQFF
cdr3_nt: TGTGCCAGCAGCTTAGCAAGGGGTACGGTCTCCTACAATGAGCAGTTCTTC
j_call: TRBJ2-1
clone_size: NA
v_call: TRBV7-2
d_call: NA

cdr3_aa: CASSKGGLRLVTEAFF
cdr3_nt: TGTGCCAGCAGCAAGGGGGGACTCCGTCTTGTCACTGAAGCTTTCTTT
j_call: TRBJ1-1
clone_size: NA
v_call: TRBV7-2
d_call: NA

cdr3_aa: CATHGHVQAGYTF
cdr3_nt: TGTGCCACCCACGGCCACGTCCAGGCCGGCTACACCTTC
j_call: TRBJ1-2
clone_size: NA
v_call: TRBV19
d_call: NA

cdr3_aa: CASSYDKGLGEAFF
cdr3_nt: TGTGCCAGCAGTTACGATAAGGGGCTGGGTGAAGCTTTCTTT
j_call: TRBJ1-1
clone_size: NA
v_call: TRBV6-5
d_call: NA

cdr3_aa: CASSPGQGWDTEAFF
cdr3_nt: TGTGCCAGCAGCCCAGGACAGGGATGGGACACTGAAGCTTTCTTT
j_call: TRBJ1-1
clone_size: NA
v_call: TRBV5-8
d_call: TRBD1

cdr3_aa: CASSQESQEAGANVLTF
cdr3_nt: TGCGCCAGCAGCCAAGAATCTCAGGAGGCTGGGGCCAACGTCCTGACTTTC
j_call: TRBJ2-6
clone_size: once
v_call: TRBV4-3
d_call: NA

cdr3_aa: CARRGDTEAFF
cdr3_nt: TGTGCCCGCCGCGGGGATACTGAAGCTTTCTTT
j_call: TRBJ1-1
clone_size: few
v_call: TRBV30
d_call: NA

cdr3_aa: CASSGLTGPGETQYF
cdr3_nt: TGTGCCAGCAGTGGACTGACAGGGCCGGGAGAGACCCAGTACTTC
j_call: TRBJ2-5
clone_size: NA
v_call: TRBV28
d_call: TRBD1

cdr3_aa: CASSPSESSYNEQFF
cdr3_nt: TGTGCCAGCAGTCCTAGCGAGAGCTCCTACAATGAGCAGTTCTTC
j_call: TRBJ2-1
clone_size: NA
v_call: TRBV2
d_call: NA

cdr3_aa: CASSSNAGVEQYF
cdr3_nt: TGTGCCAGCAGTTCCAACGCAGGGGTCGAGCAGTACTTC
j_call: TRBJ2-7
clone_size: NA
v_call: TRBV27
d_call: NA

cdr3_aa: CASSFSGLGTGELFF
cdr3_nt: TGCGCCAGCAGCTTTTCCGGGCTTGGCACCGGGGAGCTGTTTTTT
j_call: TRBJ2-2
clone_size: NA
v_call: TRBV4-1
d_call: NA

cdr3_aa: CASSLNRDYEQYF
cdr3_nt: TGTGCCAGCAGCTTAAACAGAGACTACGAGCAGTACTTC
j_call: TRBJ2-7
clone_size: NA
v_call: TRBV11-2
d_call: NA

cdr3_aa: CASSLGPGQGPDTQYF
cdr3_nt: TGCGCCAGCAGCTTGGGCCCGGGACAGGGGCCAGATACGCAGTATTTT
j_call: TRBJ2-3
clone_size: NA
v_call: TRBV5-1
d_call: TRBD1

cdr3_aa: CASSLAPGAGTEAFF
cdr3_nt: TGTGCCAGCAGCTTAGCCCCAGGGGCGGGCACTGAAGCTTTCTTT
j_call: TRBJ1-1
clone_size: NA
v_call: TRBV11-1
d_call: NA

cdr3_aa: CASSPYQDQPQHF
cdr3_nt: TGTGCCAGCTCGCCTTACCAGGATCAGCCCCAGCATTTT
j_call: TRBJ1-5
clone_size: NA
v_call: TRBV18
d_call: NA

cdr3_aa: CASSLLPVGNEQFF
cdr3_nt: TGTGCCAGCAGCTTGCTGCCAGTCGGGAATGAGCAGTTCTTC
j_call: TRBJ2-1
clone_size: NA
v_call: TRBV7-8
d_call: NA

cdr3_aa: CASSRTGNTEAFF
cdr3_nt: TGTGCCAGCAGTCGGACCGGGAACACTGAAGCTTTCTTT
j_call: TRBJ1-1
clone_size: few
v_call: TRBV6-4
d_call: NA

cdr3_aa: CASSQEGTLYNEQFF
cdr3_nt: TGCGCCAGCAGCCAAGAGGGGACCCTGTACAATGAGCAGTTCTTC
j_call: TRBJ2-1
clone_size: NA
v_call: TRBV4-3
d_call: NA

cdr3_aa: CASSLARGQGETEAFF
cdr3_nt: TGTGCCAGCAGCTTAGCGAGAGGTCAGGGCGAGACTGAAGCTTTCTTT
j_call: TRBJ1-1
clone_size: few
v_call: TRBV7-9
d_call: NA

cdr3_aa: CATSRDGGTSGMPYEQYF
cdr3_nt: TGTGCCACCAGCAGAGATGGGGGTACTAGCGGGATGCCCTACGAGCAGTACTTC
j_call: TRBJ2-7
clone_size: NA
v_call: TRBV15
d_call: TRBD2

cdr3_aa: CASSLREGTEAFF
cdr3_nt: TGTGCCAGCAGCTTAAGGGAAGGCACTGAAGCTTTCTTT
j_call: TRBJ1-1
clone_size: NA
v_call: TRBV7-3
d_call: NA

cdr3_aa: CASSDPGLGTYEQYF
cdr3_nt: TGTGCCAGCAGTGATCCGGGACTGGGGACCTACGAGCAGTACTTC
j_call: TRBJ2-7
clone_size: NA
v_call: TRBV25-1
d_call: NA

cdr3_aa: CASKRGPPAEAFF
cdr3_nt: TGTGCCAGCAAAAGGGGTCCTCCGGCTGAAGCTTTCTTT
j_call: TRBJ1-1
clone_size: NA
v_call: TRBV28
d_call: NA

cdr3_aa: CASSQYSITRASPLHF
cdr3_nt: TGCGCCAGCAGCCAGTACTCAATAACGAGAGCTTCACCCCTCCACTTT
j_call: TRBJ1-6
clone_size: NA
v_call: TRBV4-1
d_call: NA

cdr3_aa: CASSTGTFNEQFF
cdr3_nt: TGTGCCAGCAGTACTGGGACCTTTAATGAGCAGTTCTTC
j_call: TRBJ2-1
clone_size: NA
v_call: TRBV6-5
d_call: NA

cdr3_aa: CASRRQDSYEQYF
cdr3_nt: TGTGCCAGCAGACGACAGGACTCCTACGAGCAGTACTTC
j_call: TRBJ2-7
clone_size: NA
v_call: TRBV28
d_call: NA

cdr3_aa: CASSQDFDEQYF
cdr3_nt: TGTGCCAGCAGCCAAGATTTCGATGAGCAGTACTTC
j_call: TRBJ2-7
clone_size: NA
v_call: TRBV4-2
d_call: NA

cdr3_aa: CASSEIEFFYGYTF
cdr3_nt: TGTGCCAGCAGTGAAATAGAATTTTTTTATGGCTACACCTTC
j_call: TRBJ1-2
clone_size: NA
v_call: TRBV25-1
d_call: NA